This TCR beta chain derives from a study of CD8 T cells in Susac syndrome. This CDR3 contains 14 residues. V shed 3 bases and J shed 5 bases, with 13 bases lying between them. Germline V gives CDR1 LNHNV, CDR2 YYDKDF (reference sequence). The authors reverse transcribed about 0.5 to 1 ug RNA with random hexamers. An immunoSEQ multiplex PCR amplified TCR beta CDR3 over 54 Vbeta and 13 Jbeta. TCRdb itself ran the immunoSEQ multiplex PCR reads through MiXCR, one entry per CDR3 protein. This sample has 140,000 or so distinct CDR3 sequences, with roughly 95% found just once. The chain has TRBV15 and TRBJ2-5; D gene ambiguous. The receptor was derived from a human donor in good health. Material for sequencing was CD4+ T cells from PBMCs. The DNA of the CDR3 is TGTGCCACCAGCAGCGGAAGGGTCCCTGAGACCCAGTACTTC. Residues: CATSSGRVPETQYF.